This T cell receptor beta chain comes out of a study of CD8 T cells in Susac syndrome. The CDR3 is 16 residues long. Germline loops: CDR1 MNHEY, CDR2 SMNVEV (reference sequence). Germline trimming cut 4 bases from V and 2 bases from J; bases unmatched to any gene: 10. After extraction with the RNeasy kit, roughly 0.45 to 1 ug of the RNA was reverse transcribed using random hexamers. TCRdb re-analysed the immunoSEQ multiplex PCR reads in MiXCR, keeping a single row per CDR3 protein. Of 350,000 to 550,000 distinct CDR3 sequences listed, more than 70% were seen once; the top ten hold more than 0.09%. The genes are TRBV27 and TRBJ2-7; 8 bases fit TRBD1. Sequenced material: CD8+ T cells from PBMCs. The TCR originated in a human donor with multiple sclerosis. CDR3 in DNA: TGTGCCAGCAGTTCCGGACAGGGTTCGGCAGCCTACGAGCAGTACTTC. Its translation: CASSSGQGSAAYEQYF.